The rows below give T cell receptor beta chains drawn from one sample of a study of CD8+ T cells in alopecia areata. Measured with immunoSEQ multiplex PCR; TCRdb has only the in-frame clones, and not every one. Of around 140,000 clones in the sample, about 47% are singletons; the top ten hold 0.8% to 1%. Specimen: CD4+ T cells sorted from blood, collected at week 0. The receptor set was obtained from a human donor with alopecia areata. The CDR3 runs from the conserved cysteine through the conserved F or W. Fields, in order: clone size, V gene, D gene, J gene, CDR3 DNA, CDR3 protein. The D gene is left open where the match is weak. Size tells how often a clone was seen (once, few, many) or the class of an expanded clone, and some rows leave it out.

clone_size: -; v_call: TRBV29-1; d_call: TRBD1; j_call: TRBJ2-7; cdr3_nt: TGCAGCGTTGAACAGGGGGCGGGCTCCTACGAGCAGTACTTC; cdr3_aa: CSVEQGAGSYEQYF
clone_size: -; v_call: TRBV2; d_call: TRBD1; j_call: TRBJ1-3; cdr3_nt: TGTGCCAGCAGCGGACAGGGGTTTACCATATATTTT; cdr3_aa: CASSGQGFTIYF
clone_size: few; v_call: TRBV2; d_call: -; j_call: TRBJ1-1; cdr3_nt: TGTGCCAGCAGTGAGCTCCGCTCTTCTACCCCTGAAGCTTTCTTT; cdr3_aa: CASSELRSSTPEAFF
clone_size: few; v_call: TRBV9; d_call: TRBD2; j_call: TRBJ2-3; cdr3_nt: TGTGCCAGCAGCGTAGCAGCGGGAGATATCACAGATACGCAGTATTTT; cdr3_aa: CASSVAAGDITDTQYF
clone_size: -; v_call: TRBV18; d_call: -; j_call: TRBJ2-1; cdr3_nt: TGTGCCAGCTCACCACTCCTAGAGGGCTACAATGAGCAGTTCTTC; cdr3_aa: CASSPLLEGYNEQFF
clone_size: few; v_call: TRBV30; d_call: -; j_call: TRBJ1-2; cdr3_nt: TGTGCCTGGAGTAACGAGGGCTACACCTTC; cdr3_aa: CAWSNEGYTF
clone_size: few; v_call: TRBV25-1; d_call: -; j_call: TRBJ2-7; cdr3_nt: TGTGCCAGCAGTGATCCTCGACCCATCTACGAGCAGTACTTC; cdr3_aa: CASSDPRPIYEQYF
clone_size: -; v_call: TRBV27; d_call: TRBD1; j_call: TRBJ2-4; cdr3_nt: TGTGCCAGAAAACAGGGGAACTTAGGCAAAAACATTCAGTACTTC; cdr3_aa: CARKQGNLGKNIQYF
clone_size: few; v_call: TRBV10-2; d_call: -; j_call: TRBJ2-1; cdr3_nt: TGCGCCAGCAGTGGTCAGGGTCATGGAGTTAATGAGCAGTTCTTC; cdr3_aa: CASSGQGHGVNEQFF
clone_size: -; v_call: TRBV29-1; d_call: TRBD2; j_call: TRBJ2-1; cdr3_nt: TGCAGCGGGGGCCCTACTAGCGGGAGAGGTAATGAGCAGTTCTTC; cdr3_aa: CSGGPTSGRGNEQFF
clone_size: few; v_call: TRBV30; d_call: TRBD1; j_call: TRBJ1-5; cdr3_nt: TGTGCCTGGAGTGCAAGGACAGGGACGAGCAATCAGCCCCAGCATTTT; cdr3_aa: CAWSARTGTSNQPQHF
clone_size: -; v_call: TRBV29-1; d_call: -; j_call: TRBJ2-1; cdr3_nt: TGCAGCGTAGCGAAGGGGCAGGCTTACAATGAGCAGTTCTTC; cdr3_aa: CSVAKGQAYNEQFF
clone_size: -; v_call: TRBV7-8; d_call: TRBD2; j_call: TRBJ2-4; cdr3_nt: TGTGCCAGCAGCCACCCCTCGACTAGCGGGAGGGCCGTCGCCAAAAACATTCAGTACTTC; cdr3_aa: CASSHPSTSGRAVAKNIQYF
clone_size: -; v_call: TRBV12-5; d_call: TRBD2; j_call: TRBJ2-3; cdr3_nt: TGTGCTAGTGGTCCTCGTTTTAGCGGGAGTCCCGCAAGTGGAGATACGCAGTATTTT; cdr3_aa: CASGPRFSGSPASGDTQYF
clone_size: -; v_call: TRBV2; d_call: -; j_call: TRBJ2-1; cdr3_nt: TGTGCCAGCAGTGGAGGTAGTATCTACAATGAGCAGTTCTTC; cdr3_aa: CASSGGSIYNEQFF